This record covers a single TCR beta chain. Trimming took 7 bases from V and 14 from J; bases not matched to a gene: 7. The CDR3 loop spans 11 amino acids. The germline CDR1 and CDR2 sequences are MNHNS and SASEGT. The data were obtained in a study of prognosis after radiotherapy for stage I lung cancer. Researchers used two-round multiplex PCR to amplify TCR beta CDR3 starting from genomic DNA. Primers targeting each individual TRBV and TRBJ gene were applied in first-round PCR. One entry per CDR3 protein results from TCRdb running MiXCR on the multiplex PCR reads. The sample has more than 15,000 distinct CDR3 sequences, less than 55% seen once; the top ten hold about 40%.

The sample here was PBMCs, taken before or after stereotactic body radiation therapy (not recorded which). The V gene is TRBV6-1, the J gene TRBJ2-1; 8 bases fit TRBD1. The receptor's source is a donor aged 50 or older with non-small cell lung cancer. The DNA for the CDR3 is TGTGCCAGCACCGGAGACAGGGGAGAGTTCTTC. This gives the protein CASTGDRGEFF.